The sequence of this TCR beta chain was determined in a study of T-cell reconstitution after alpha-beta-depleted transplantation in children. Germline assignment: CDR1 SEHNR and CDR2 FQNEAQ (reference sequence). The CDR3 contains 14 residues. V was pared by 1 base and J by 8 bases, with 14 bases between. Unique molecular identifiers were incorporated when the TCRbeta library was constructed. TCRdb re-derived calls from the PCR reads in MiXCR, one entry per CDR3 protein. The repertoire has some 600,000 distinct CDR3 sequences, 15% to 20% of them found once; the top ten carry around 0.96%. This chain uses TRBV7-9 with TRBJ1-1; D is perhaps TRBD1 (5 bases). The sample was PBMCs from the stem cell graft donor, taken from the stem cell graft. The receptor comes from a human donor who donated a stem cell graft to a child with acute myeloid leukemia. The CDR3 protein is CASSLVGRALEAFF. The CDR3 DNA reads as TGTGCCAGCAGCTTAGTTGGCAGGGCCCTCGAAGCTTTCTTT.